Listed below are T cell receptor beta chains from one sample, sequenced in a study of CD8 T cells in Susac syndrome. TCRdb ran MiXCR on the immunoSEQ multiplex PCR reads and lists one entry per CDR3 protein. The table records some 130,000 distinct CDR3 sequences, approximately 90% of them present only once. The source material was CD8+ T cells from PBMCs. The receptors were gathered from a human donor with multiple sclerosis. CDR3s include the opening cysteine and the closing phenylalanine or tryptophan. Fields, in order: J gene, D gene, V gene, CDR3 protein. A D gene is named only where the DNA matches it firmly.

j_call: TRBJ2-7; d_call: TRBD1; v_call: TRBV7-8; cdr3_aa: CASSLKGASGEQYF
j_call: TRBJ1-5; d_call: -; v_call: TRBV7-9; cdr3_aa: CASSQDGFNQPQHF
j_call: TRBJ1-1; d_call: -; v_call: TRBV19; cdr3_aa: CASSISGMWTEAFF
j_call: TRBJ1-5; d_call: -; v_call: TRBV27; cdr3_aa: CASSLGPAQPQHF
j_call: TRBJ1-2; d_call: TRBD1; v_call: TRBV24-1; cdr3_aa: CATSDPAETGANYGYTF
j_call: TRBJ1-1; d_call: -; v_call: TRBV9; cdr3_aa: CASSPEGWNTEAFF
j_call: TRBJ2-5; d_call: -; v_call: TRBV6-2/TRBV6-3; cdr3_aa: CASSEDRHQETQYF
j_call: TRBJ2-7; d_call: -; v_call: TRBV6-5; cdr3_aa: CASSYSRGSEQYF
j_call: TRBJ2-5; d_call: -; v_call: TRBV12-3/TRBV12-4; cdr3_aa: CASSFAREETQYF
j_call: TRBJ2-7; d_call: -; v_call: TRBV12-3/TRBV12-4; cdr3_aa: CASSWAGGKDEQYF
j_call: TRBJ1-5; d_call: TRBD1; v_call: TRBV19; cdr3_aa: CASSPGTVTQPQHF
j_call: TRBJ1-5; d_call: -; v_call: TRBV7-9; cdr3_aa: CASSLDEGPQHF
j_call: TRBJ1-1; d_call: TRBD1; v_call: TRBV10-2; cdr3_aa: CASSDTTGGITEAFF
j_call: TRBJ1-5; d_call: -; v_call: TRBV5-1; cdr3_aa: CASSPEGFNQPQHF
j_call: TRBJ2-1; d_call: TRBD1; v_call: TRBV30; cdr3_aa: CAWSMGQGTNEQFF
j_call: TRBJ2-5; d_call: -; v_call: TRBV23-1; cdr3_aa: CASSHWKQETQYF
j_call: TRBJ1-1; d_call: -; v_call: TRBV5-1; cdr3_aa: CASSLGSGRTEAFF
j_call: TRBJ2-7; d_call: TRBD1; v_call: TRBV15; cdr3_aa: CATSREGLGQGGSYEQYF
j_call: TRBJ2-1; d_call: -; v_call: TRBV5-4; cdr3_aa: CASRTDSSYNEQFF
j_call: TRBJ1-2; d_call: -; v_call: TRBV6-5; cdr3_aa: CASSYSAGRNYGYTF
j_call: TRBJ2-7; d_call: -; v_call: TRBV7-9; cdr3_aa: CASSLYSFEGYEQYF
j_call: TRBJ2-1; d_call: -; v_call: TRBV20-1; cdr3_aa: CSARGVRVDEQFF
j_call: TRBJ2-1; d_call: -; v_call: TRBV5-1; cdr3_aa: CASSLVGEEQFF
j_call: TRBJ2-7; d_call: TRBD2; v_call: TRBV27; cdr3_aa: CASSPGGPYEQYF
j_call: TRBJ2-4; d_call: TRBD2; v_call: TRBV27; cdr3_aa: CASSLYSGRASPKNIQYF
j_call: TRBJ2-2; d_call: -; v_call: TRBV5-4; cdr3_aa: CASSLNTGELFF
j_call: TRBJ2-1; d_call: TRBD2; v_call: TRBV7-3; cdr3_aa: CASSADPGLAGSSYNEQFF
j_call: TRBJ2-7; d_call: -; v_call: TRBV30; cdr3_aa: CAWSVGVSYEQYF
j_call: TRBJ2-7; d_call: TRBD1; v_call: TRBV19; cdr3_aa: CASSPRQGHEQYF
j_call: TRBJ2-7; d_call: -; v_call: TRBV4-3; cdr3_aa: CASSQDGTVQYF
j_call: TRBJ1-1; d_call: -; v_call: TRBV2; cdr3_aa: CASSVDSLNTEAFF
j_call: TRBJ2-1; d_call: TRBD2; v_call: TRBV28; cdr3_aa: CASSFWSPAGVGNNEQFF
j_call: TRBJ2-7; d_call: TRBD2; v_call: TRBV29-1; cdr3_aa: CSVVAGYSYEQYF
j_call: TRBJ1-2; d_call: TRBD1; v_call: TRBV6-2/TRBV6-3; cdr3_aa: CASLGQDYGYTF
j_call: TRBJ2-7; d_call: TRBD2; v_call: TRBV5-6; cdr3_aa: CASSLLAGVTEQYF
j_call: TRBJ1-1; d_call: -; v_call: TRBV7-9; cdr3_aa: CASSFGGTHTEAFF
j_call: TRBJ2-3; d_call: TRBD2; v_call: TRBV20-1; cdr3_aa: CSATSTSGGTISTDTQYF
j_call: TRBJ2-7; d_call: TRBD2; v_call: TRBV4-1; cdr3_aa: CASSQDEFASGPSYEQYF
j_call: TRBJ1-1; d_call: -; v_call: TRBV29-1; cdr3_aa: CSVDSGQGIGNTEAFF
j_call: TRBJ1-6; d_call: -; v_call: TRBV27; cdr3_aa: CASSLSDPSSYNSPLHF
j_call: TRBJ1-1; d_call: -; v_call: TRBV27; cdr3_aa: CASSFGQEAFF
j_call: TRBJ2-6; d_call: -; v_call: TRBV7-6; cdr3_aa: CASSLPWVPGANVLTF
j_call: TRBJ2-3; d_call: -; v_call: TRBV9; cdr3_aa: CASSVLGDTQYF
j_call: TRBJ2-1; d_call: -; v_call: TRBV19; cdr3_aa: CASSIFVGGGNEQFF
j_call: TRBJ1-2; d_call: -; v_call: TRBV6-2/TRBV6-3; cdr3_aa: CASSSGNDYGYTF
j_call: TRBJ2-7; d_call: -; v_call: TRBV27; cdr3_aa: CASSLSLSVLDEQYF